A selection of T cell receptor beta chains follows, all from one sample in a study of T cell clones after liver transplantation. Profiled with immunoSEQ multiplex PCR; TCRdb holds only in-frame clones, not every one. The repertoire holds tens of thousands of clones, with 71% as singletons. This sample comprised CD4+ T cells from blood, obtained before liver transplant. All receptors come from a human donor who received a liver transplant. Each CDR3 is given with its conserved first and last residue. A D gene is named only where the DNA matches it firmly. Rows may omit the clone size; those that give it use once, few, many or a size class.

V gene: TRBV2; D gene: TRBD1; J gene: TRBJ1-5; clone size: many; CDR3 DNA: TGTGCCAGCGAGAGACAGGGTGCAGATCAGCCCCAGCATTTT; CDR3 protein: CASERQGADQPQHF
V gene: TRBV6-5; D gene: NA; J gene: TRBJ1-6; clone size: NA; CDR3 DNA: TGTGCCAGCAGTTACTCGTTCGGGGATTCACCCCTCCACTTT; CDR3 protein: CASSYSFGDSPLHF
V gene: TRBV7-2; D gene: NA; J gene: TRBJ1-1; clone size: NA; CDR3 DNA: TGTGCCAGCAGCTTAAGAGGAAACACTGAAGCTTTCTTT; CDR3 protein: CASSLRGNTEAFF
V gene: TRBV6-1; D gene: TRBD1; J gene: TRBJ1-1; clone size: many; CDR3 DNA: TGTGCCAGCAGTGGGGACAGAAAAGTCACTGAAGCTTTCTTT; CDR3 protein: CASSGDRKVTEAFF
V gene: TRBV5-5; D gene: TRBD1; J gene: TRBJ1-6; clone size: NA; CDR3 DNA: TGTGCCAGCAGCGTAGAGGGACAGGCCCAATCACCCCTCCACTTT; CDR3 protein: CASSVEGQAQSPLHF
V gene: TRBV11-2; D gene: TRBD2; J gene: TRBJ2-3; clone size: NA; CDR3 DNA: TGTGCCAGCAGCCGGACCGGGGGGAGCACAGATACGCAGTATTTT; CDR3 protein: CASSRTGGSTDTQYF
V gene: TRBV5-1; D gene: TRBD1; J gene: TRBJ1-6; clone size: NA; CDR3 DNA: TGCGCCAGCAGCTTGGGACAGGGGCTGGGAAATTCACCCCTCCACTTT; CDR3 protein: CASSLGQGLGNSPLHF
V gene: TRBV18; D gene: TRBD1; J gene: TRBJ2-7; clone size: NA; CDR3 DNA: TGTGCCAGCTCCCTGGGACAGGGGCCCCGAGGCGGGGAGCAGTACTTC; CDR3 protein: CASSLGQGPRGGEQYF
V gene: TRBV6-5; D gene: TRBD1; J gene: TRBJ1-3; clone size: medium-sized; CDR3 DNA: TGTGCCAGCAGTTACTCGGGACAGGGATATGGAAACACCATATATTTT; CDR3 protein: CASSYSGQGYGNTIYF
V gene: TRBV19; D gene: NA; J gene: TRBJ2-7; clone size: NA; CDR3 DNA: TGTGCCAGTAGTATCGGGGAGGTAGGCGACGAGCAGTACTTC; CDR3 protein: CASSIGEVGDEQYF
V gene: TRBV30; D gene: TRBD1; J gene: TRBJ2-7; clone size: NA; CDR3 DNA: TGTGCCTGGAGGGTACCGACAGGGGGCTACGAGCAGTACTTC; CDR3 protein: CAWRVPTGGYEQYF
V gene: TRBV28; D gene: NA; J gene: TRBJ1-2; clone size: NA; CDR3 DNA: TGTGCCAGCAGTTTGGGGCAGAGTAACTATGGCTACACCTTC; CDR3 protein: CASSLGQSNYGYTF
V gene: TRBV6-1; D gene: NA; J gene: TRBJ1-2; clone size: NA; CDR3 DNA: TGTGCCAGCAGTCCCGGGGGGAGGGATGGCTACACCTTC; CDR3 protein: CASSPGGRDGYTF
V gene: TRBV7-6; D gene: NA; J gene: TRBJ1-3; clone size: NA; CDR3 DNA: TGTGCCAGCAGCCAAAATCAGGGCAGGACTGGAAACACCATATATTTT; CDR3 protein: CASSQNQGRTGNTIYF
V gene: TRBV30; D gene: NA; J gene: TRBJ1-3; clone size: NA; CDR3 DNA: TGTGCCTGGCGGCAGGGTACAAGCTCTGGAAACACCATATATTTT; CDR3 protein: CAWRQGTSSGNTIYF
V gene: TRBV25-1; D gene: TRBD1; J gene: TRBJ2-3; clone size: NA; CDR3 DNA: TGTGCCAGCAGTGGTAGGGACAGGGCCACAGATACGCAGTATTTT; CDR3 protein: CASSGRDRATDTQYF
V gene: TRBV4-2; D gene: TRBD2; J gene: TRBJ2-5; clone size: NA; CDR3 DNA: TGTGCCAGCAGCCAAGTAGGGACTAGGAGCCAAGAGACCCAGTACTTC; CDR3 protein: CASSQVGTRSQETQYF
V gene: TRBV5-6; D gene: NA; J gene: TRBJ1-1; clone size: NA; CDR3 DNA: TGTGCCAGCAGCTTCACAGGATTGAACACTGAAGCTTTCTTT; CDR3 protein: CASSFTGLNTEAFF
V gene: TRBV19; D gene: NA; J gene: TRBJ1-2; clone size: NA; CDR3 DNA: TGTGCCAGTGGGGACACCTATGGCTACACCTTC; CDR3 protein: CASGDTYGYTF
V gene: TRBV28; D gene: NA; J gene: TRBJ2-2; clone size: NA; CDR3 DNA: TGTGCCAGCAGTTTAGCTGCACAGGGAACCGGGGAGCTGTTTTTT; CDR3 protein: CASSLAAQGTGELFF
V gene: TRBV19; D gene: NA; J gene: TRBJ1-1; clone size: few; CDR3 DNA: TGTGCCAGTAGTCCCTACAGGGATACTGAAGCTTTCTTT; CDR3 protein: CASSPYRDTEAFF
V gene: TRBV7-2; D gene: TRBD1; J gene: TRBJ2-7; clone size: NA; CDR3 DNA: TGTGCCAGCAGCCCGACAGGGGGCAGGGACGAGCAGTACTTC; CDR3 protein: CASSPTGGRDEQYF
V gene: TRBV6-5; D gene: NA; J gene: TRBJ2-6; clone size: NA; CDR3 DNA: TGTGCCAGCCGCCAAAGGGGATCTGGGGCCAACGTCCTGACTTTC; CDR3 protein: CASRQRGSGANVLTF
V gene: TRBV6-5; D gene: TRBD2; J gene: TRBJ2-1; clone size: few; CDR3 DNA: TGTGCCAGCAGTTACGGTCTAGCGGGGGGCTGGTGGTTCTTC; CDR3 protein: CASSYGLAGGWWFF
V gene: TRBV9; D gene: NA; J gene: TRBJ1-2; clone size: NA; CDR3 DNA: TGTGCCAGCAGCGTAGTGGGACTCCGGGAAGGCTACACCTTC; CDR3 protein: CASSVVGLREGYTF
V gene: TRBV5-6; D gene: NA; J gene: TRBJ2-3; clone size: NA; CDR3 DNA: TGTGCCAGCAGCCTGGGCTTAAACGGGGTTACAGATACGCAGTATTTT; CDR3 protein: CASSLGLNGVTDTQYF
V gene: TRBV11-1; D gene: TRBD2; J gene: TRBJ2-6; clone size: NA; CDR3 DNA: TGTGCCAGCAGCTTATTGGCTAGCGGGGGGGGCGCCGGGGCCAACGTCCTGACTTTC; CDR3 protein: CASSLLASGGGAGANVLTF
V gene: TRBV7-2; D gene: NA; J gene: TRBJ2-1; clone size: NA; CDR3 DNA: TGTGCCAGCAGCCCCCAGGGGGGACTGACATACAATGAGCAGTTCTTC; CDR3 protein: CASSPQGGLTYNEQFF
V gene: TRBV6-1; D gene: TRBD1; J gene: TRBJ2-5; clone size: NA; CDR3 DNA: TGTGCCAGCAGTGAAGCGCTTCTAGACAGGGAAGAGACCCAGTACTTC; CDR3 protein: CASSEALLDREETQYF
V gene: TRBV7-9; D gene: NA; J gene: TRBJ1-6; clone size: few; CDR3 DNA: TGTGCCAGCAGTACTCTAGGGGATTCACCCCTCCACTTT; CDR3 protein: CASSTLGDSPLHF
V gene: TRBV11-1; D gene: TRBD2; J gene: TRBJ2-7; clone size: few; CDR3 DNA: TGTGCCAGCAGCTTGGGCGGGGGGCTCTCCTACGAGCAGTACTTC; CDR3 protein: CASSLGGGLSYEQYF
V gene: TRBV10-1; D gene: TRBD2; J gene: TRBJ2-7; clone size: NA; CDR3 DNA: TGCGCCAGCAGCCAGACTAGCGGGGAGCAGTACTTC; CDR3 protein: CASSQTSGEQYF
V gene: TRBV16; D gene: NA; J gene: TRBJ2-1; clone size: NA; CDR3 DNA: TGTGCCAGCAGCCCGTTTGAGGGCGTCCAGCAGTTCTTC; CDR3 protein: CASSPFEGVQQFF
V gene: TRBV5-4; D gene: NA; J gene: TRBJ1-1; clone size: many; CDR3 DNA: TGTGCCAGCAGCTCGTTGGACAGAACTTACACTGAAGCTTTCTTT; CDR3 protein: CASSSLDRTYTEAFF
V gene: TRBV19; D gene: NA; J gene: TRBJ2-3; clone size: NA; CDR3 DNA: TGTGCCAGTAGTAAAATTTCGGGAGACACAGATACGCAGTATTTT; CDR3 protein: CASSKISGDTDTQYF
V gene: TRBV19; D gene: TRBD2; J gene: TRBJ2-5; clone size: NA; CDR3 DNA: TGTGCCAGTAGCCGGACTAGCGGGGGGACGCAGACCCAGTACTTC; CDR3 protein: CASSRTSGGTQTQYF
V gene: TRBV6-5; D gene: NA; J gene: TRBJ1-2; clone size: NA; CDR3 DNA: TGTGCCAGCAGTTTGACGACGGTCCGGGACTATGGCTACACCTTC; CDR3 protein: CASSLTTVRDYGYTF
V gene: TRBV30; D gene: TRBD1; J gene: TRBJ2-7; clone size: many; CDR3 DNA: TGTGCCTGGAGCAGGGGACAGAACCTTTACGAGCAGTACTTC; CDR3 protein: CAWSRGQNLYEQYF
V gene: TRBV4-2; D gene: TRBD1; J gene: TRBJ1-1; clone size: NA; CDR3 DNA: TGTGCCAGCTCTCTCTCTCCCGCAGGGGGTCACACTGAAGCTTTCTTT; CDR3 protein: CASSLSPAGGHTEAFF
V gene: TRBV2; D gene: NA; J gene: TRBJ1-5; clone size: NA; CDR3 DNA: TGTGCCAGCCGGGTAGAGGTGGATCAGCCCCAGCATTTT; CDR3 protein: CASRVEVDQPQHF
V gene: TRBV2; D gene: NA; J gene: TRBJ1-6; clone size: NA; CDR3 DNA: TGTGCCAGCGGAACAGGGAATTCACCCCTCCACTTT; CDR3 protein: CASGTGNSPLHF
V gene: TRBV19; D gene: NA; J gene: TRBJ1-6; clone size: few; CDR3 DNA: TGTGCCAGTAGTGCGGACGGGGGAGTTTCACCCCTCCACTTT; CDR3 protein: CASSADGGVSPLHF